The text below deals with one TCR beta chain. RNA transcripts served as template for amplifying TCR beta CDR3 sequences. The first round was an RT-PCR with HTBI primers, and the second round was a multiplex PCR. TCRdb redid the calling of the multiplex PCR reads with MiXCR, one entry per CDR3 protein. The sample has about 660,000 distinct CDR3 sequences; over 40% are singletons. Diagnosis relied on clinical symptoms, serum thyroxine, TRAb, thyroid ultrasound and orbital computed tomography. The data are from a study of Graves' ophthalmopathy and Graves' hyperthyroidism. Trimming stripped 9 bases from V and 0 bases from J, with 11 bases between. The CDR3 runs to 14 residues. Per the germline V gene, CDR1 is MGHDK and CDR2 is SYGVNS.

J is TRBJ2-2 and V is TRBV25-1; possibly TRBD2 for D (5 bases). This clonotype was sampled from an adult man with Graves' ophthalmopathy. Sample: peripheral blood. The CDR3 here is CASQYGTNTGELFF. The CDR3 DNA follows: TGTGCCAGTCAATACGGGACGAACACCGGGGAGCTGTTTTTT.